This T cell receptor beta chain was identified in a study of OX40 agonist ivuxolimab in advanced cancers. Turning to the study itself: Treatment received earlier with anti-PD-1, anti-PD-L1 or anti-CTLA-4 agents was allowed, and more than 35% had some. One patient with hepatocellular carcinoma and two with cutaneous melanoma, three in all, had partial responses.

The method was immunoSEQ multiplex PCR; TCRdb's version includes in-frame clones alone and lacks a portion of them. The sample shows nearly 80,000 clones, approximately 94% of them seen only once. The timepoints at which blood was sampled were baseline, cycle 4 day 1, and cycle 7 day 1. The length of the CDR3 is 17 residues. Trimming left V 5 bases short and J 0 bases short, with 14 bases between. CDR1 and CDR2 from the germline V gene are SGHAT and FQNNGV. The sequence was collected from an adult with an advanced solid tumor such as melanoma, head and neck, liver or kidney cancer. The chain recombines TRBV11-2 with TRBJ2-6; maybe TRBD1 (5 bases). Sequencing used CD4+ or CD8+ T cells sorted from blood, obtained in a trial of the OX40 agonist ivuxolimab. The CDR3 spells CASSTSTTDSGANVLTF. The CDR3, as DNA: TGTGCCAGCAGCACCTCCACGACAGACTCTGGGGCCAACGTCCTGACTTTC.